This T cell receptor (beta chain) was sequenced in a study of somatic mutations in cytotoxic T cells in rheumatoid arthritis. Study information: Immediately following diagnosis and ahead of any treatment, patient blood (roughly 30 ml EDTA) was drawn. Overall study findings and caveats: Age-dependent increases in CD8+ clonality occurred in rheumatoid arthritis patients but not in healthy controls. Just what the expanded CD8+ clones targeted, in terms of antigens, remained unknown.

Repertoires were generated with immunoSEQ multiplex PCR, while TCRdb's copy carries only in-frame clones and drops some. The table shows 9,000 to 9,500 clones, with almost 80% occurring only once. CD4+ cells and CD8+ cells were each obtained through positive magnetic bead selection, and their purity was assessed by flow cytometry. This clone was detected only once. Its antigen is not identified. This clonotype was obtained from an adult with rheumatoid arthritis. The sample comprised CD8+ T cells sorted from blood.

For the CDR3, the DNA is TGTGCCAGCAGCTCAAGGACTAGCGGGGATCAGTACTTC. Amino acid sequence: CASSSRTSGDQYF. V gene TRBV11-3 combines with J gene TRBJ2-4, with 12 bases lining up with TRBD2. The ends lost 4 bases at V and 12 bases at J; junction bases unmatched: 4. The CDR3 has 13 residues. Germline V gene lookup returns CDR1 SGHNT and CDR2 YENEEA.